Each of the 11 T cell receptor beta chains below was sequenced from the same sample in a study of blood T cell repertoires in COVID-19. The table came from immunoSEQ multiplex PCR; TCRdb's copy has only in-frame clones and leaves some out. The profile shows about 83,000 clones, roughly 90% of them singletons. The sample comprised peripheral blood. The receptors originated from a woman aged 50 to 65 with active or convalescent COVID-19.

The chain couples TRBV4-2 to TRBJ1-1; no definite D call. Trimming left V 4 bases short and J 5 bases short, with 11 bases between. Germline V gene data show CDR1 as LGHNA and CDR2 as YNFKEQ. The CDR3 extends over 13 amino acids. As DNA, the CDR3 is TGTGCCAGCAGCCCCCTATCGGGGACTGAAGCTTTCTTT. Translation: CASSPLSGTEAFF.

This clone was detected once. V and J are TRBV30 and TRBJ1-1; D may be TRBD1 (6 bases). Looked up from germline, CDR1 is GTSNPN and CDR2 is SVGIG (reference sequence). This CDR3 comprises 11 residues. Trimming took 0 bases from V and 12 from J, leaving 11 bases between them. CDR3 in DNA: TGTGCCTGGAGTGTACGCAGGGGAACTTTCTTT. Protein: CAWSVRRGTFF.

The genes are TRBV27 and TRBJ1-1; D is undetermined. The ends were cut back, 3 bases at V and 1 base at J, with 9 bases in the middle. The CDR3 is made up of 14 amino acids. Per the germline V gene, CDR1 is MNHEY and CDR2 is SMNVEV (reference sequence). The CDR3 coding sequence is TGTGCCAGCAGTTTTTGGGCAAGGAACACTGAAGCTTTCTTT. Amino acid sequence: CASSFWARNTEAFF.

The chain carries TRBV10-3 and TRBJ1-2; no clear D gene. Germline CDR1 is ENHRY and CDR2 is SYGVKD. The germline V and J ends were trimmed by 4 bases and 6 bases, with 9 bases remaining between them. The CDR3 is 12 amino acids. This CDR3 is CAISGVSNGYTF. DNA of the CDR3: TGTGCCATCAGTGGAGTCTCGAATGGCTACACCTTC.

CDR3 in DNA: TGTGCCAGCTCACCGCCAGTGAACACTGAAGCTTTCTTT. Its protein product is CASSPPVNTEAFF. V gene TRBV18 combines with J gene TRBJ1-1; D unresolved. Germline V CDR1 and CDR2: KGHSH, LQKENI. Between the trimmed V and J ends, which lost 3 bases and 0 bases, there was a span of 5 bases. The CDR3 contains 13 residues.

The gene calls are TRBV18 and TRBJ2-5; D is ambiguous. V lost 4 bases, J lost 5 bases, and 11 bases lay in between. CDR1 and CDR2 (germline): KGHSH, LQKENI. This CDR3 is 13 amino acids long. CDR3 protein: CASSQTVVETQYF. The CDR3 DNA is TGTGCCAGCTCACAAACGGTTGTGGAGACCCAGTACTTC.

V is TRBV6-5 and J is TRBJ2-4; TRBD1 matches 7 bases. This CDR3 spans 12 amino acids. Germline V gene data show CDR1 as MNHEY and CDR2 as SVGAGI. The V segment lost 6 bases and the J segment 5 bases; nucleotides outside the gene matches: 1. The CDR3 sequence: CASSGTENIQYF. The CDR3 coding sequence is TGTGCCAGCAGCGGGACAGAAAACATTCAGTACTTC.

As regards this clone: Other DNA sequences from this sample encode an identical CDR3 as well. V is TRBV4-3 and J is TRBJ2-7, with D perhaps TRBD2 (6 bases). Germline V gene lookup returns CDR1 LGHNA and CDR2 YSLEER. This CDR3 contains 17 residues. V lost 0 bases, J lost 1 base, and 16 bases lay in between. Written as DNA, the CDR3 is TGCGCCAGCAGCCAAGATGGGGGGTTGGGCCCATCCTACGAGCAGTACTTC. This sequence encodes CASSQDGGLGPSYEQYF.

The V and J genes are TRBV7-3 and TRBJ2-3; 12 nucleotides align to TRBD2. V was pared by 7 bases and J by 7 bases, with 9 bases of the junction left unmatched. The CDR3 extends over 15 amino acids. Germline CDR1 and CDR2: SGHTA and FQGTGA. CDR3 sequence: CASTLTSGGVNTQYF. CDR3 DNA sequence: TGTGCCAGCACCCTGACTAGCGGGGGAGTAAATACGCAGTATTTT.

This chain links TRBV10-3 with TRBJ2-2; TRBD2 matches at 7 bases. Germline-derived CDR1 and CDR2 are ENHRY and SYGVKD. With V trimmed by 11 bases and J by 2 bases, 8 bases remained unmatched. This CDR3 contains 14 residues. CDR3 loop: CASGSGANTGELFF. The CDR3 nucleotides are TGTGCCTCGGGGAGCGGGGCTAACACCGGGGAGCTGTTTTTT.

The chain has TRBV6-2 or TRBV6-3 and TRBJ1-2, with 7 bases identical to TRBD1. The CDR3 length is 13 residues. The V segment lost 6 bases and the J segment 6 bases; nucleotides outside the gene matches: 7. The germline CDR1 and CDR2 sequences are MNHEY and SVGEGT. The CDR3 loop is CASSPTGSHGYTF. In nucleotides, the CDR3 is TGTGCCAGCAGCCCGACAGGGTCCCATGGCTACACCTTC.